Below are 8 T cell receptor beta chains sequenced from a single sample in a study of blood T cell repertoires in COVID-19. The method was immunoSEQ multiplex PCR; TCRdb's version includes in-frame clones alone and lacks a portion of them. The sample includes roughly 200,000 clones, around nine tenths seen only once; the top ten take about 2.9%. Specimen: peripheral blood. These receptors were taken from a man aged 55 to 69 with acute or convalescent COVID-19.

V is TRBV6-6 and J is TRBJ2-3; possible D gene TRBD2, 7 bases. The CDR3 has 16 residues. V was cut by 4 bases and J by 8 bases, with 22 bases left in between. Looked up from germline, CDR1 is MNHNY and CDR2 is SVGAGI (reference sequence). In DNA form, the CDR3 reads TGTGCCAGCAGTTCCCCGGGGGGCGGCCTGCGGGGTACGCAGTATTTT. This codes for CASSSPGGGLRGTQYF.

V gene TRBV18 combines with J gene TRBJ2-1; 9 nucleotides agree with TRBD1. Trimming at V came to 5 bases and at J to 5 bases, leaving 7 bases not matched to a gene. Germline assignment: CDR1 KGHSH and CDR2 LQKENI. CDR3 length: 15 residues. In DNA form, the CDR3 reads TGTGCCAGCTCAAAGAGACAGGGGGAACACAATGAGCAGTTCTTC. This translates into CASSKRQGEHNEQFF.

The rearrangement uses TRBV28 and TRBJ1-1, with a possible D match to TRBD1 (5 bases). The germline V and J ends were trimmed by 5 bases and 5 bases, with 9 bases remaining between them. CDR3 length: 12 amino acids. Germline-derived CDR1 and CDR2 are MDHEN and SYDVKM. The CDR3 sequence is CASSAGPTEAFF. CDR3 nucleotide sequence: TGTGCCAGCAGTGCAGGGCCGACTGAAGCTTTCTTT. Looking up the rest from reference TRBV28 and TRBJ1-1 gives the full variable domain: DVKVTQSSRYLVKRTGEKVFLECVQDMDHENMFWYRQDPGLGLRLIYFSYDVKMKEKGDIPEGYSVSREKKERFSLILESASTNQTSMYLCASSAGPTEAFFGQGTRLTVV.

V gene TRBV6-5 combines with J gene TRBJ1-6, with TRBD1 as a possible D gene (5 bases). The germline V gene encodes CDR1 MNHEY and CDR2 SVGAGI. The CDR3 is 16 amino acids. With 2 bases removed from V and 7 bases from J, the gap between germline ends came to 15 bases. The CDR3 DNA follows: TGTGCCAGCAGTTACGGCCCGGGACTTCCAAATTCACCCCTCCACTTT. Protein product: CASSYGPGLPNSPLHF.

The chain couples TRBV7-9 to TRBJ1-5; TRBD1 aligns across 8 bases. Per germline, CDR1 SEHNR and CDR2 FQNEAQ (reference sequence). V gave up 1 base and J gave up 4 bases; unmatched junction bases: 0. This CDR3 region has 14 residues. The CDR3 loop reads CASSLGDRNQPQHF. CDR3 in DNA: TGTGCCAGCAGCTTAGGGGACAGGAATCAGCCCCAGCATTTT.

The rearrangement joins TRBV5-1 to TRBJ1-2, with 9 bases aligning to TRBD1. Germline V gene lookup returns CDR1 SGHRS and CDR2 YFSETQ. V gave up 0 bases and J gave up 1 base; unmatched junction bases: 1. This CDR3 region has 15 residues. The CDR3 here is CASSLGDRVNYGYTF. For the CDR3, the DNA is TGCGCCAGCAGCTTGGGGGACAGGGTTAACTATGGCTACACCTTC.

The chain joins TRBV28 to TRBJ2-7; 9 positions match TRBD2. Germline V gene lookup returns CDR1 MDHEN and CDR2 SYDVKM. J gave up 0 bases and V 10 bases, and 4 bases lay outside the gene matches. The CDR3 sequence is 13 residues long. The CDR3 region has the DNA TGTGCCACCCGACTAGCGGTCTCCTACGAGCAGTACTTC. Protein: CATRLAVSYEQYF. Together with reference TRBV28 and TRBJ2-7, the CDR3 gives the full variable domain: DVKVTQSSRYLVKRTGEKVFLECVQDMDHENMFWYRQDPGLGLRLIYFSYDVKMKEKGDIPEGYSVSREKKERFSLILESASTNQTSMYLCATRLAVSYEQYFGPGTRLTVT.

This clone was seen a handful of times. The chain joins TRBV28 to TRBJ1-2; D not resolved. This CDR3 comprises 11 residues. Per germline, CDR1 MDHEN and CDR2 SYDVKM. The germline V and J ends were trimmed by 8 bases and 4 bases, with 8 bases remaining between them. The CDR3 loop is CASDTVYGYTF. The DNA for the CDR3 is TGTGCCAGCGACACTGTCTATGGCTACACCTTC.